The 15 T cell receptor beta chains below all came from one sample that was sequenced in a study of T cells after yellow fever vaccination. TCRdb fed the 5' RACE reads into MiXCR, producing one record per CDR3 protein. The table includes 150,000 to 200,000 distinct CDR3 sequences, 11% detected once. The sequences come from CD8+ T cells sorted from PBMCs, collected 15 days after the yellow fever booster vaccination. The receptors were sampled from a man younger than 35 who received the YFV17D yellow fever vaccine.

The chain combines TRBV4-1 with TRBJ1-4; weak D call: TRBD1 (5 bases). This CDR3 region has 17 residues. Trimming pared 2 bases from V and 3 bases from J, leaving 16 bases between. CDR1 and CDR2 (germline): MGHRA, YSYEKL. CDR3 DNA: TGCGCCAGCAGCCAACGTACAGGCCCACAAGCTAATGAAAAACTGTTTTTT. Translating gives CASSQRTGPQANEKLFF.

There are a few counts of this clonotype. CDR3 nucleotides: TGTGCCAGCAGTCTCACTACAAGGAAAGAGACCCAGTACTTC. Protein sequence: CASSLTTRKETQYF. The J gene is TRBJ2-5, the V gene TRBV6-4; unclear D gene. Per germline, CDR1 MRHNA and CDR2 SNTAGT. V gave up 5 bases and J gave up 3 bases, with 13 bases separating them. The CDR3 sequence is 14 residues long.

CDR3 nucleotides: TGTGCCAGCAGTCCACCGGGACAGGGGTTCACCGGGGAGCTGTTTTTT. It specifies CASSPPGQGFTGELFF. The rearrangement links TRBV5-6 to TRBJ2-2; 10 bases line up with TRBD1. Trimming took 5 bases from V and 4 from J; bases not matched to a gene: 8. CDR1 is SGHDT, CDR2 YYEEEE, per germline. The CDR3 has 16 amino acids.

This clonotype was counted only a few times. The chain recombines TRBV10-2 with TRBJ2-6, with a tentative D call TRBD1 (6 bases). Germline V gene lookup returns CDR1 WSHSY and CDR2 SAAADI. V lost 5 bases to trimming and J lost 4 bases, with 9 bases between them. The CDR3 spans 14 residues. The DNA for the CDR3 is TGCGCCAGCAGTACAGGGTACGGGGCCAACGTCCTGACTTTC. Its translation: CASSTGYGANVLTF.

The chain couples TRBV5-1 to TRBJ2-7; D might be TRBD1 (5 bases). The CDR3 is 14 residues long. V lost 0 bases and J 2 bases, leaving 9 bases between the germline ends. Germline loops: CDR1 SGHRS, CDR2 YFSETQ. CDR3 loop: CASSLGQPTYEQYF. The CDR3 DNA reads TGCGCCAGCAGCTTGGGACAGCCGACCTACGAGCAGTACTTC.

In its sample, this clonotype was seen a few times. The chain links TRBV20-1 to TRBJ2-7; D unresolved. The V and J ends lost 0 bases and 2 bases respectively, with 5 bases between them. The CDR3 consists of 12 residues. The V gene's germline CDR1 is DFQATT and CDR2 SNEGSKA (reference sequence). The DNA for the CDR3 is TGCAGTGCTAGAGAGGTAACCTACGAGCAGTACGTC. Protein product: CSAREVTYEQYV.

Concerning this clonotype itself: A much larger clone is a single base away; this may be a read error. The V gene is TRBV7-2, the J gene TRBJ2-1, with D unresolved. This CDR3 is built from 13 residues. CDR1 SGHTA and CDR2 FQGNSA come from the germline V gene. CDR3 residues: CASSSFIYNEQLF. The CDR3 coding sequence is TGTGCCAGCAGCTCCTTTATTTACAATGAGCAGTTGTTC.

This chain joins TRBV11-2 and TRBJ1-1, with 10 bases fitting TRBD1. CDR3 length: 14 residues. After removal of 5 bases from V and 6 bases from J, the junction contained 6 bases not matched to a gene. The germline CDR1 and CDR2 sequences are SGHAT and FQNNGV. The CDR3 sequence is CASSPGQGRPEAFF. CDR3 in DNA: TGTGCCAGCAGCCCGGGACAGGGGCGACCTGAAGCTTTCTTT.

This clonotype was seen only a few times. This sequence joins TRBV6-2 or TRBV6-3 and TRBJ2-2; TRBD2 agrees at 8 bases. The V segment lost 2 bases and the J segment 6 bases; nucleotides outside the gene matches: 14. Germline V gene sequence: CDR1 MNHEY, CDR2 SVGEGT. The CDR3 runs 18 residues. In DNA, the CDR3 is TGTGCCAGCAGTTACGAGAGCGGGGGAGCCTCCCGTTCCGGGGAGCTGTTTTTT. This translates into CASSYESGGASRSGELFF.

There are a few counts of this clonotype. This chain links TRBV6-5 with TRBJ1-6; D is unresolved. Trimming pared 2 bases from V and 7 bases from J, leaving 9 bases between. The CDR3 is made up of 14 amino acids. Germline lookup yields CDR1 MNHEY and CDR2 SVGAGI. Written as DNA, the CDR3 is TGTGCCAGCAGTTACAGGGTTTGGAATTCACCCCTCCACTTT. Translated, it gives CASSYRVWNSPLHF.

This chain joins TRBV6-5 and TRBJ2-5; D is unclear. V lost 3 bases and J 2 bases, leaving 7 bases between the germline ends. The CDR3 totals 13 residues. CDR1 is MNHEY, CDR2 SVGAGI, per germline. CDR3 sequence (DNA): TGTGCCAGCAGTTATACGGATCAAGAGACCCAGTACTTC. Translated, it gives CASSYTDQETQYF.

The rearrangement joins TRBV7-6 to TRBJ2-5; the D is unclear. Germline V gene data show CDR1 as SGHVS and CDR2 as FNYEAQ. The CDR3 is 14 amino acids. V was cut by 1 base and J by 5 bases, with 11 bases left in between. CDR3 sequence reads: CASSLGFLGETQYF. CDR3 bases: TGTGCCAGCAGCTTAGGTTTCCTGGGGGAGACCCAGTACTTC.

J is TRBJ2-5 and V is TRBV20-1, with 9 bases that match TRBD1. From germline, CDR1 is DFQATT and CDR2 SNEGSKA (reference sequence). V dropped 1 base and J dropped 2; count of bases not matched to a gene: 17. The CDR3 totals 19 residues. The chain's CDR3 is CSARGIERHRDRVQETQYF. Written as DNA, the CDR3 is TGCAGTGCTAGAGGCATTGAAAGACACCGGGACAGGGTTCAAGAGACCCAGTACTTC.

With respect to this clonotype: A much larger clone sits a single nucleotide away, making a read error possible. This rearrangement joins TRBV28 to TRBJ2-2, with D possibly matching TRBD2 (5 bases). CDR1 MDHEN and CDR2 SYDVKM come from the germline V gene. Trimming took 10 bases from V and 4 from J, leaving 19 bases between them. The CDR3 runs to 15 residues. The CDR3 DNA reads as TGTGCCACCCGGCTGAGGTCGGCGGGCACCGGGGAGCTGTTTTTT. Translation: CATRLRSAGTGELFF.

This clonotype has a handful of counts. The rearrangement uses TRBV7-9 and TRBJ1-1; the D gene is possibly TRBD1 (5 bases). Trimming stripped 4 bases from V and 0 bases from J, with 12 bases between. This CDR3 is built from 15 residues. Germline CDR1 and CDR2: SEHNR and FQNEAQ (reference sequence). The CDR3 here is CASSSKGLMNTEAFF. CDR3 DNA sequence: TGTGCCAGCAGCTCTAAGGGGTTGATGAACACTGAAGCTTTCTTT.